Shown below are 32 T cell receptor beta chains from a single sample sequenced in a study of cytotoxic CD8 clonotypes in ibrutinib-treated CLL. Data came from immunoSEQ multiplex PCR; TCRdb stores just in-frame clones and leaves some out. The data contain around 97,000 clones, roughly 80% of them singletons. The sample consisted of PBMCs, taken after 12 months of ibrutinib treatment. These receptors all come from a human donor with chronic lymphocytic leukemia.

V and J are TRBV5-1 and TRBJ2-1, with D perhaps TRBD1 (5 bases). The CDR3 is made up of 13 amino acids. Germline V lookup: CDR1 SGHRS, CDR2 YFSETQ. Trimming took 2 bases from V and 6 from J, leaving 9 bases between them. Written as DNA, the CDR3 is TGCGCCAGCAGCTTAGGGGTAGCCAATGAGCAGTTCTTC. Translation gives CASSLGVANEQFF.

This clone was seen a few times. The chain couples TRBV5-1 to TRBJ2-5; 7 nucleotides agree with TRBD1. Germline CDR1 is SGHRS and CDR2 is YFSETQ. There are 14 residues in the CDR3. The trim removed 0 bases at V and 5 bases at J, leaving 4 bases unmatched. The CDR3 region is CASSLDRGDETQYF. Here the CDR3 DNA reads TGCGCCAGCAGCTTGGACAGGGGTGACGAGACCCAGTACTTC.

V gene TRBV28 combines with J gene TRBJ2-7; TRBD2 matches 7 bases. The CDR3 covers 15 residues. CDR1 is MDHEN, CDR2 SYDVKM, per germline. Trimming cost V 5 bases and J 1 base; bases outside gene matches: 8. CDR3 sequence: CASSPLAAGSYEQYF. The CDR3 bases are TGTGCCAGCAGTCCCCTAGCGGCGGGATCCTACGAGCAGTACTTC.

V gene TRBV11-3 combines with J gene TRBJ1-5, with unresolved D. CDR3 size: 13 residues. Deletions cut 0 bases from V and 9 bases from J, with 9 bases between. Germline values: CDR1 SGHNT, CDR2 YENEEA. The CDR3 DNA reads as TGTGCCAGCAGCTTAGACGGCGATCGGCCCCAGCATTTT. Its protein is CASSLDGDRPQHF.

The chain joins TRBV2 to TRBJ1-2, with D perhaps TRBD1 (5 bases). Trimming pared 6 bases from V and 2 bases from J, leaving 10 bases between. Germline V CDR1 and CDR2: SNHLY, FYNNEI. The CDR3 is made up of 13 amino acids. The CDR3 is CASSEEGNYGYTF. CDR3 nucleotide sequence: TGTGCCAGCAGCGAGGAGGGGAACTATGGCTACACCTTC.

This clone occurred a few times. This rearrangement joins TRBV5-5 to TRBJ2-1; D gene uncertain. Trimming shortened V by 4 bases and J by 9 bases, and 14 bases separated the two germline ends. CDR3 length: 13 amino acids. Germline V gene lookup returns CDR1 SGHKS and CDR2 YYEKEE (reference sequence). CDR3 DNA sequence: TGTGCCAGCAGCCCGAGGTTGGCCAGTGAGCAGTTCTTC. Translating gives CASSPRLASEQFF.

The chain recombines TRBV7-2 with TRBJ1-1, with D unresolved. Germline CDR1 SGHTA, CDR2 FQGNSA. The germline V and J ends were trimmed by 6 bases and 2 bases, with 13 bases remaining between them. The CDR3 spans 14 residues. CDR3 bases: TGTGCCAGCAGTCCGGACGGAGCCAACACTGAAGCTTTCTTT. It translates to CASSPDGANTEAFF.

The chain has TRBV5-1 and TRBJ2-3; 13 bases map to TRBD2. CDR1 and CDR2 from the germline V gene are SGHRS and YFSETQ. This CDR3 spans 18 amino acids. Trimming cost V 0 bases and J 5 bases; bases outside gene matches: 9. For the CDR3, the DNA is TGCGCCAGCAGCTTGGACCCCTCGGGACTAGCGGGGATAGATACGCAGTATTTT. Translating gives CASSLDPSGLAGIDTQYF.

The chain employs TRBV18 and TRBJ2-5, with D possibly TRBD1 on 5 matching bases. This CDR3 contains 14 residues. V was trimmed by 3 bases and J by 0 bases, leaving 8 bases between them. The germline V gene has CDR1 KGHSH and CDR2 LQKENI. CDR3 nucleotides: TGTGCCAGCTCACCGTTAGGGGACCAAGAGACCCAGTACTTC. It translates to CASSPLGDQETQYF.

As DNA, the CDR3 is TGCGCCAGCAGCCAAGATCGCAGCGGGGCCGGGGAGACCCAGTACTTC. Translating gives CASSQDRSGAGETQYF. The V call is TRBV4-1, the J call TRBJ2-5; 7 nucleotides agree with TRBD2. There are 16 residues in the CDR3. The V gene end was trimmed by 0 bases and the J gene end by 5 bases; junction bases not matched to a gene: 9. The germline V gene has CDR1 MGHRA and CDR2 YSYEKL.

This chain connects TRBV6-5 to TRBJ2-2; perhaps TRBD2 as D (6 bases). Trimming shortened V by 0 bases and J by 2 bases, and 7 bases separated the two germline ends. Germline loops: CDR1 MNHEY, CDR2 SVGAGI. This CDR3 is built from 15 residues. In nucleotides, the CDR3 is TGTGCCAGCAGTTACTCGGGACTTAACACCGGGGAGCTGTTTTTT. Protein: CASSYSGLNTGELFF.

The chain couples TRBV25-1 to TRBJ2-3, with D maybe TRBD2 (7 bases). V gave up 4 bases and J gave up 0 bases, with 11 bases separating them. The CDR3 is 15 amino acids. Germline V gene lookup returns CDR1 MGHDK and CDR2 SYGVNS. The CDR3 sequence is CASSVSGTSTDTQYF. Here the CDR3 DNA reads TGTGCCAGCAGTGTAAGCGGGACAAGCACAGATACGCAGTATTTT.

The V gene is TRBV19, the J gene TRBJ2-5, with 7 bases aligning to TRBD1. From germline, CDR1 is LNHDA and CDR2 SQIVND (reference sequence). CDR3 size: 11 residues. J gave up 11 bases and V 10 bases, and 10 bases lay outside the gene matches. The DNA for the CDR3 is TGTGCCACCGAGGGGGCTGGGGAGCAGTACTTC. This translates into CATEGAGEQYF. The full variable domain, rest sourced from reference TRBV19 and TRBJ2-5, is DGGITQSPKYLFRKEGQNVTLSCEQNLNHDAMYWYRQDPGQGLRLIYYSQIVNDFQKGDIAEGYSVSREKKESFPLTVTSAQKNPTAFYLCATEGAGEQYFGPGTRLLVL.

The rearrangement uses TRBV5-8 and TRBJ2-5; TRBD2 agrees at 13 bases. Germline V CDR1 and CDR2: SGHTS, YDEGEE. The CDR3 sequence is 16 residues long. Germline trimming cut 2 bases from V and 5 bases from J; bases unmatched to any gene: 6. The CDR3 DNA follows: TGTGCCAGCAGCTTACGACTAGCGGGGGGCGGGGAGACCCAGTACTTC. Translation: CASSLRLAGGGETQYF. Complete variable domain (other parts from reference TRBV5-8 and TRBJ2-5): EAGVTQSPTHLIKTRGQQATLRCSPISGHTSVYWYQQALGLGLQFLLWYDEGEERNRGNFPPRFSGRQFPNYSSELNVNALELEDSALYLCASSLRLAGGGETQYFGPGTRLLVL.

The chain employs TRBV19 and TRBJ1-5; D gene uncertain. Trimming took off 6 bases at V and 9 bases at J, with 15 bases between the two ends. Germline CDR1 and CDR2: LNHDA and SQIVND (reference sequence). CDR3 size: 13 residues. The CDR3 reads CASSRASARPQHF. CDR3 nucleotide sequence: TGTGCCAGTAGCCGGGCCTCCGCTCGGCCCCAGCATTTT.

V is TRBV6-6 and J is TRBJ1-6; D is ambiguous. With 6 bases removed from V and 7 bases from J, the gap between germline ends came to 19 bases. The CDR3 is 16 amino acids. The germline V gene encodes CDR1 MNHNY and CDR2 SVGAGI (reference sequence). CDR3 sequence (DNA): TGTGCCAGCAGCCGAACGAGGGCGGACGAGAATTCACCCCTCCACTTT. Its protein product is CASSRTRADENSPLHF.

This chain connects TRBV5-3 to TRBJ2-7; D uncertain. TRBV5-3 is treated as an ORF (open reading frame) with a function not yet certain. V shed 4 bases and J shed 3 bases, with 5 bases lying between them. The CDR3 has 11 amino acids. In DNA, the CDR3 is TGTGCCAGAAGCCTGCACTACGAGCAGTACTTC. Amino acid sequence: CARSLHYEQYF.

The chain uses TRBV6-5 and TRBJ2-2; D is undetermined. V was cut by 6 bases and J by 4 bases, with 6 bases left in between. The V gene's germline CDR1 is MNHEY and CDR2 SVGAGI. This CDR3 has 12 residues. The CDR3 reads CASSEVTGELFF. The DNA of the CDR3 is TGTGCCAGCAGCGAAGTCACCGGGGAGCTGTTTTTT.

This clone has only a few counts. The genes are TRBV2 and TRBJ1-2; weak D call: TRBD1 (6 bases). The ends were cut back, 9 bases at V and 3 bases at J, with 14 bases in the middle. The CDR3 totals 13 residues. From germline, CDR1 is SNHLY and CDR2 FYNNEI. Written as DNA, the CDR3 is TGTGCCAGTTACCGGGACAACCACTATGGCTACACCTTC. Translation: CASYRDNHYGYTF.

This sequence joins TRBV5-1 and TRBJ2-7; D unclear. CDR3 length: 14 amino acids. V shed 0 bases and J shed 4 bases, with 11 bases lying between them. CDR1 SGHRS and CDR2 YFSETQ come from the germline V gene. CDR3 loop: CASSLAEQVYEQYF. CDR3 coding DNA: TGCGCCAGCAGCTTGGCCGAGCAGGTATACGAGCAGTACTTC.

The rearrangement uses TRBV7-3 and TRBJ2-1; 12 nucleotides match TRBD2. CDR3 length equals 16 residues. The germline V gene has CDR1 SGHTA and CDR2 FQGTGA. V gave up 0 bases and J gave up 5 bases; unmatched junction bases: 2. The CDR3 nucleotides read TGTGCCAGCAGCTTAACCCGGACTAGCGGGGACAATGAGCAGTTCTTC. This sequence encodes CASSLTRTSGDNEQFF.

V and J are TRBV18 and TRBJ2-2, with D possibly being TRBD2 (6 bases). Germline V gene sequence: CDR1 KGHSH, CDR2 LQKENI. The CDR3 contains 13 residues. V was trimmed by 1 base and J by 6 bases, leaving 6 bases between them. The CDR3 DNA follows: TGTGCCAGCTCACCACGGGACTCCGGGGAGCTGTTTTTT. Translating gives CASSPRDSGELFF.

The rearrangement uses TRBV7-3 and TRBJ2-5; D not resolved. The CDR3 is 14 amino acids. V was shortened by 3 bases and J by 1 base, with 9 bases between the two germline ends. The germline V gene encodes CDR1 SGHTA and CDR2 FQGTGA. The chain's CDR3 is CASSLSSSQETQYF. In nucleotides, the CDR3 is TGTGCCAGCAGCTTGTCGAGCAGCCAAGAGACCCAGTACTTC.

The chain joins TRBV6-4 to TRBJ2-7, with D possibly matching TRBD1 (5 bases). The CDR3 length is 15 residues. Deletions cut 2 bases from V and 0 bases from J, with 11 bases between. From germline, CDR1 is MRHNA and CDR2 SNTAGT. DNA of the CDR3: TGTGCCAGCAGTGACCTGAGACAGATCTCCTACGAGCAGTACTTC. This sequence encodes CASSDLRQISYEQYF.

The count of this clone is one. The rearrangement joins TRBV30 to TRBJ2-7, with 8 bases that match TRBD1. CDR1 is GTSNPN, CDR2 SVGIG, per germline (reference sequence). This CDR3 contains 11 residues. J lost 6 bases, V lost 7 bases, and 5 bases had no gene match. CDR3 sequence: CAFGQGVEQYF. CDR3 in DNA: TGTGCCTTTGGACAGGGTGTCGAGCAGTACTTC.

This clone was detected only a few times. The chain is built from TRBV30 and TRBJ1-5; maybe TRBD1 (5 bases). The CDR3 has 12 residues. Trimming removed 3 bases at V and 5 bases at J, with 8 bases between. Looked up from germline, CDR1 is GTSNPN and CDR2 is SVGIG (reference sequence). Here the CDR3 DNA reads TGTGCCTGGAGCTCACAGGATCAGCCCCAGCATTTT. Its translation: CAWSSQDQPQHF.

V and J are TRBV5-6 and TRBJ1-2; D perhaps matches TRBD1 (5 bases). Germline values: CDR1 SGHDT, CDR2 YYEEEE. CDR3 size: 13 residues. V lost 4 bases and J 4 bases, leaving 11 bases between the germline ends. CDR3 DNA: TGTGCCAGCAGCGCCGACAGATCCTATGGCTACACCTTC. Its protein product is CASSADRSYGYTF.

V gene TRBV7-3 combines with J gene TRBJ1-2; weak D call: TRBD1 (6 bases). The V end lost 6 bases, the J end lost 0 bases, and 8 bases lay between the germline ends. This CDR3 contains 13 residues. The germline CDR1 and CDR2 sequences are SGHTA and FQGTGA. For the CDR3, the DNA is TGTGCCAGCAGTAAGGGGGCTAACTATGGCTACACCTTC. Its translation is CASSKGANYGYTF. Supplemented by reference TRBV7-3 and TRBJ1-2, the full variable domain reads GAGVSQTPSNKVTEKGKYVELRCDPISGHTALYWYRQSLGQGPEFLIYFQGTGAADDSGLPNDRFFAVRPEGSVSTLKIQRTERGDSAVYLCASSKGANYGYTFGSGTRLTVV.

This clone is a singleton in its sample. This chain links TRBV5-4 with TRBJ2-5; tentatively, D is TRBD1 or TRBD2 (5 bases each). Germline V lookup: CDR1 SGHNT, CDR2 YYREEE (reference sequence). There are 14 residues in the CDR3. Between the trimmed V and J ends, which lost 4 bases and 1 base, there was a span of 11 bases. The CDR3 loop reads CASSPGTAQETQYF. The CDR3 DNA follows: TGTGCCAGCAGCCCAGGGACCGCCCAAGAGACCCAGTACTTC.

The J gene is TRBJ2-5, the V gene TRBV5-1; D is uncertain. V was pared by 3 bases and J by 5 bases, with 20 bases between. CDR3 length equals 16 residues. Germline V gene sequence: CDR1 SGHRS, CDR2 YFSETQ. The CDR3, as DNA: TGCGCCAGCAGCTCACGCCCGGTGGGCGCCGGGGAGACCCAGTACTTC. Its translation: CASSSRPVGAGETQYF.

A note on this clone: Given a much more abundant clone one base away, this may be a read error. V gene TRBV6-1 combines with J gene TRBJ1-1; D is unclear. Germline assignment: CDR1 MNHNS and CDR2 SASEGT. The germline V and J ends were trimmed by 3 bases and 1 base, with 0 bases remaining between them. The CDR3 spans 11 residues. CDR3 loop: CASSENTEAFF. The CDR3 nucleotides are TGTGCCAGCAGTGAGAACACTGAAGCTTTCTTT.

The table lists this clone with a count of one. The V gene is TRBV29-1, the J gene TRBJ2-5; no clear D. Germline CDR1 and CDR2: SQVTM and ANQGSEA. This CDR3 region has 12 residues. V shed 8 bases and J shed 5 bases, with 15 bases lying between them. The CDR3, as DNA: TGCAGCTTCGCACGGCAGGTCGAGACCCAGTACTTC. It translates to CSFARQVETQYF.